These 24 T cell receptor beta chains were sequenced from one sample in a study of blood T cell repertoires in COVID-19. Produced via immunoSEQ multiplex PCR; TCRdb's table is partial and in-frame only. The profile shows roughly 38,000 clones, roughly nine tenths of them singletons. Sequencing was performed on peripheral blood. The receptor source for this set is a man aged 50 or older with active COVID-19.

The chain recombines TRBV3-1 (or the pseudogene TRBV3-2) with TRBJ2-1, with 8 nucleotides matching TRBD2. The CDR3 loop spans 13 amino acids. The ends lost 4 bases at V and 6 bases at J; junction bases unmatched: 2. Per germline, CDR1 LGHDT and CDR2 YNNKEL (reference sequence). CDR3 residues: CASSRTSLNEQFF. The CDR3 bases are TGTGCCAGCAGCCGGACTAGCCTCAATGAGCAGTTCTTC.

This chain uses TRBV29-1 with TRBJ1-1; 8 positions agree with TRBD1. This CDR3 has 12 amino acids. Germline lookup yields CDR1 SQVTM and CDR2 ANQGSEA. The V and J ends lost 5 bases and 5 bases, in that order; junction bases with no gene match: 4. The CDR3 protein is CSVRTGRTEAFF. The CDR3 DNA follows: TGCAGCGTTCGGACAGGGCGTACTGAAGCTTTCTTT.

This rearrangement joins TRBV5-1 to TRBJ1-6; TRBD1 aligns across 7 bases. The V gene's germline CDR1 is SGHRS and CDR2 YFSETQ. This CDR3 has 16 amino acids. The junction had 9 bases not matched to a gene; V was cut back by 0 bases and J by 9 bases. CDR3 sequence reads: CASSLVRQGTGSPLHF. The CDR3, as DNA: TGCGCCAGCAGCTTGGTCAGACAGGGAACAGGTTCACCCCTCCACTTT.

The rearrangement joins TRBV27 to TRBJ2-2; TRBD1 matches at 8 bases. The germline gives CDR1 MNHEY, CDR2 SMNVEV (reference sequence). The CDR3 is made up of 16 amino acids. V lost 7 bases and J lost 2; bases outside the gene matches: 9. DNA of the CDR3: TGTGCCAGCATTCCCGTGGACAGGGTTAACACCGGGGAGCTGTTTTTT. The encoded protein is CASIPVDRVNTGELFF.

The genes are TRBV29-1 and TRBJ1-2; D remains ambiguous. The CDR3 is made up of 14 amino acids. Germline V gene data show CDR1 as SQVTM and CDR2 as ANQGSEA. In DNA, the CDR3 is TGCACCCCCCCAAAGGTGGGCTTCTACTATGGCTACACCTTC. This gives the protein CTPPKVGFYYGYTF.

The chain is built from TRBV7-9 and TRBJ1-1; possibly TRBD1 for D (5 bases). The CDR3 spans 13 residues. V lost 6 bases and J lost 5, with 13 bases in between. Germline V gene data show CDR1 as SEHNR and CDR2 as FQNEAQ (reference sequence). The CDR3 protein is CASRQTGGTEAFF. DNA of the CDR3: TGTGCCAGCAGACAAACCGGGGGGACTGAAGCTTTCTTT.

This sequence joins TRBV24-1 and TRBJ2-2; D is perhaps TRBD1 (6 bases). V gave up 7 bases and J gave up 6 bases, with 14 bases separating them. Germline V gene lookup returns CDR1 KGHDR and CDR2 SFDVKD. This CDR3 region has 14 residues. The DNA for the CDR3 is TGTGCCACCAGCCTACAGGGCAGGCCCGGGGAGCTGTTTTTT. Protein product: CATSLQGRPGELFF.

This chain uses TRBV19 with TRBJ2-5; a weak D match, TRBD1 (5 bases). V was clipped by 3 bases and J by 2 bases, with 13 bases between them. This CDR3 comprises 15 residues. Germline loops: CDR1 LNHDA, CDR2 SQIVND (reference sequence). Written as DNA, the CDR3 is TGTGCCAGTAGTATTAACGGGCCAGGGCAAGAGACCCAGTACTTC. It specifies CASSINGPGQETQYF.

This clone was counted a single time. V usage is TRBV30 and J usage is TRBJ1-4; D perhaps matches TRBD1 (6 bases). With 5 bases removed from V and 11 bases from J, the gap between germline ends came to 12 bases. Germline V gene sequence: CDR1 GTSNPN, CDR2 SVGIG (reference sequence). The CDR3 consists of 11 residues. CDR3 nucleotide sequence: TGTGCCTGGGCCCCAGGGGTTAAACTGTTTTTT. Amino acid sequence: CAWAPGVKLFF.

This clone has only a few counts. The CDR3 nucleotides are TGTGCCAGCAGCCAAGATACCATTGACTTCCTTATGAACACTGAAGCTTTCTTT. Its translation is CASSQDTIDFLMNTEAFF. The chain recombines TRBV14 with TRBJ1-1; D is ambiguous. The V and J ends lost 0 bases and 0 bases respectively, with 17 bases between them. There are 18 residues in the CDR3. The germline CDR1 and CDR2 sequences are SGHDN and FVKESK.

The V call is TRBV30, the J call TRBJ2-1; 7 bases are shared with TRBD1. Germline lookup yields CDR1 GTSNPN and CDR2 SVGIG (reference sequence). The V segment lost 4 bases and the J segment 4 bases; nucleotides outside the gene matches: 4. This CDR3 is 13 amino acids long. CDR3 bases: TGTGCCTGGATGAAGGACAGGTACAATGAGCAGTTCTTC. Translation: CAWMKDRYNEQFF.

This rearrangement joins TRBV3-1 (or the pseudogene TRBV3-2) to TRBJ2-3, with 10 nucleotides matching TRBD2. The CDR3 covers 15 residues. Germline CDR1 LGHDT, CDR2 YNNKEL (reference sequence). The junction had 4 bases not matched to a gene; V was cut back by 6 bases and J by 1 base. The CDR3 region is CASRPGTSGTDTQYF. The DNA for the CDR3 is TGTGCCAGCAGACCAGGGACTAGCGGCACAGATACGCAGTATTTT.

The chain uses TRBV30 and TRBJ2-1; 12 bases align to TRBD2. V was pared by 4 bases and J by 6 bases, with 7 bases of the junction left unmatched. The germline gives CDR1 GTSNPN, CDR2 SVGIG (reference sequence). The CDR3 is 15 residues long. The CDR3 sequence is CAWTRTSGEGNEQFF. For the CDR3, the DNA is TGTGCCTGGACCCGGACTAGCGGGGAGGGCAATGAGCAGTTCTTC. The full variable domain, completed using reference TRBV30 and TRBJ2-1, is SQTIHQWPATLVQPVGSPLSLECTVEGTSNPNLYWYRQAAGRGLQLLFYSVGIGQISSEVPQNLSASRPQDRQFILSSKKLLLSDSGFYLCAWTRTSGEGNEQFFGPGTRLTVL.

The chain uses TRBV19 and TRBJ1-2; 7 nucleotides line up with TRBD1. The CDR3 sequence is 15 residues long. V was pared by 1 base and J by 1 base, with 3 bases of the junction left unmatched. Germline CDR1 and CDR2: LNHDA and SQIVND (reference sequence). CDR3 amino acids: CASSIGQGINYGYTF. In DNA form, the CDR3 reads TGTGCCAGTAGTATAGGACAGGGAATTAACTATGGCTACACCTTC.

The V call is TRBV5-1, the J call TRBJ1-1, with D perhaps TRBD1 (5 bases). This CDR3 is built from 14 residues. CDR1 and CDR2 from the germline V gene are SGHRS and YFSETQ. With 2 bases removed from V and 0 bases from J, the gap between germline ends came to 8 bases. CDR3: CASSFNRMNTEAFF. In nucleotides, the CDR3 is TGCGCCAGCAGCTTTAACAGGATGAACACTGAAGCTTTCTTT.

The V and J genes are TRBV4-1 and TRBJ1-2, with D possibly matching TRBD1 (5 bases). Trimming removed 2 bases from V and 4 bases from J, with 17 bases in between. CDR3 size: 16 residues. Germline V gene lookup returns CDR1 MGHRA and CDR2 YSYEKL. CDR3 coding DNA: TGCGCCAGCAGCCAACACAATCAGGGTCTTAGCTATGGCTACACCTTC. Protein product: CASSQHNQGLSYGYTF.

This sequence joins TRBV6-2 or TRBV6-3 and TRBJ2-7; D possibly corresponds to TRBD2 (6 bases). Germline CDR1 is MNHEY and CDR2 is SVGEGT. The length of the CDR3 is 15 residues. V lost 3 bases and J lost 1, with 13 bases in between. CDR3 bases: TGTGCCAGCAGTTATGACCCTGGGGGGTCCTACGAGCAGTACTTC. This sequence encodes CASSYDPGGSYEQYF.

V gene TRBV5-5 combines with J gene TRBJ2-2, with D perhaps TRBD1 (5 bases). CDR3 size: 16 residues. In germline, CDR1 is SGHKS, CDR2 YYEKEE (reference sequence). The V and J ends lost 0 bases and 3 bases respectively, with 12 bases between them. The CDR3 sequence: CASSLVGGRDTGELFF. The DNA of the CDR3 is TGTGCCAGCAGCTTGGTAGGCGGCAGGGACACCGGGGAGCTGTTTTTT.

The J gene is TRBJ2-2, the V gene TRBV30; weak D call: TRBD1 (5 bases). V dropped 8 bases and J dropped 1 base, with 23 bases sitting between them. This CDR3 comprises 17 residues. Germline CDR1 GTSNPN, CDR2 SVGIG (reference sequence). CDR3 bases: TGTGCCCTCCACGAAGGTGGCAGGGCCCTGAACACCGGGGAGCTGTTTTTT. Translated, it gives CALHEGGRALNTGELFF. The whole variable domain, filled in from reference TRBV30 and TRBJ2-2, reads SQTIHQWPATLVQPVGSPLSLECTVEGTSNPNLYWYRQAAGRGLQLLFYSVGIGQISSEVPQNLSASRPQDRQFILSSKKLLLSDSGFYLCALHEGGRALNTGELFFGEGSRLTVL.

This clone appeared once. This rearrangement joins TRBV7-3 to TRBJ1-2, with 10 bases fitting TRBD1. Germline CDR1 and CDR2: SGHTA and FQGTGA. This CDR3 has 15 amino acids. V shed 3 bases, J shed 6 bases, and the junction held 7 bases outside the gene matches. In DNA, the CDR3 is TGTGCCAGCAGCTTTCCGGGACAGGGGTGGCATGGCTACACCTTC. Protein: CASSFPGQGWHGYTF.

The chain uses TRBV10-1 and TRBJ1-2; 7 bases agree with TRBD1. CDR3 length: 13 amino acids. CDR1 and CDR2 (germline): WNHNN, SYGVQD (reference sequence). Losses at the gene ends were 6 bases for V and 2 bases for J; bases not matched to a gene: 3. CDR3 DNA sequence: TGCGCCAGCAGCTCGGGACAGAACTATGGCTACACCTTC. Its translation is CASSSGQNYGYTF.

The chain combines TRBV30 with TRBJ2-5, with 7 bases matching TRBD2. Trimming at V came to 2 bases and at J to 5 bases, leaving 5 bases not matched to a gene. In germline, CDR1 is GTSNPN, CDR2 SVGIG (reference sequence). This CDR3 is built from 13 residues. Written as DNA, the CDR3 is TGTGCCTGGAGTCCGGGACTAAGGGAGACCCAGTACTTC. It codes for CAWSPGLRETQYF.

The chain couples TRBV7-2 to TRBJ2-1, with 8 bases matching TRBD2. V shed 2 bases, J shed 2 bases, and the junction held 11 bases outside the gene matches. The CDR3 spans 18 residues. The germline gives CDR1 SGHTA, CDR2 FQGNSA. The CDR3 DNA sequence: TGTGCCAGCAGCTTAAGACCCGGGAGGGCCATCGCCTACAATGAGCAGTTCTTC. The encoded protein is CASSLRPGRAIAYNEQFF.

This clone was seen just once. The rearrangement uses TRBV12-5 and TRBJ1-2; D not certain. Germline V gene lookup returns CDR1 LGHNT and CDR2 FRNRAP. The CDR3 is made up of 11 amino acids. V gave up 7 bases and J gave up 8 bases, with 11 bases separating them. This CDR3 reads CASALGRGYTF. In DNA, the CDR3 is TGTGCTAGTGCCCTTGGTCGGGGCTACACCTTC.